This T cell receptor (beta chain) was documented in a study of shared T cell receptors in the human thymus. Sequencing was performed with immunoSEQ multiplex PCR; in TCRdb, only in-frame clones are kept and a portion is missing. The sample yields over 450,000 clones, roughly 74% seen once. The CDR3 consists of 14 residues. V lost 1 base, J lost 4 bases, and 10 bases lay in between. CDR1 and CDR2 (germline): LNHNV, YYDKDF (reference sequence). The sample was also reused in another study, on human thymus T cells. Per that paper: Congenital heart defects were the reason for the corrective surgery that the donors, healthy Finnish infants, were having. Obtained as resections during corrective heart surgery, the thymus tissue was then studied. V and J gene usage appeared biased in thymic and blood repertoires. Related reports documented highly overlapping thymic repertoires among unrelated individuals.

V and J are TRBV15 and TRBJ1-2; no definite D call. Sequenced material: thymocytes. The receptor's source is a boy younger than two with a congenital heart defect. The CDR3 nucleotides read TGTGCCACCAGCAGAGGGAGATCCCGCTATGGCTACACCTTC. This encodes CATSRGRSRYGYTF.